These T cell receptor beta chains were read from a single sample in a study of blood T cell repertoires in COVID-19. Using immunoSEQ multiplex PCR, the repertoire was profiled, and TCRdb retains in-frame clones only, with some absent. There are 130,000 to 150,000 clones in the sample; more than 70% occur only once, and under 2% lies in the top ten. What was sequenced was peripheral blood. These receptor sequences come from a human donor in a cohort sampled during active COVID-19. CDR3s include the opening cysteine and the closing phenylalanine or tryptophan. D genes are given only for firm matches. The size of a clone is reported for some rows only, either as once, few or many, or as a class for expanded clones.

CASSYSGLHYGYTF	TGTGCCAGCAGTTACTCGGGACTGCACTATGGCTACACCTTC	NA	TRBV6-5	TRBJ1-2	NA	14
CASSLGYRNTEAFF	TGTGCCAGCAGCTTAGGCTACAGGAACACTGAAGCTTTCTTT	NA	TRBV7-8	TRBJ1-1	NA	14
CASSPQGTFEKLFF	TGTGCCAGCAGCCCGCAGGGGACCTTTGAAAAACTGTTTTTT	NA	TRBV5-4	TRBJ1-4	NA	14
CASSYGDYNEQFF	TGTGCCAGCAGTTACGGAGACTACAATGAGCAGTTCTTC	NA	TRBV6-5	TRBJ2-1	NA	13
CASSHREYEQYF	TGTGCCAGCAGTCACAGGGAATACGAGCAGTACTTC	NA	TRBV6-6	TRBJ2-7	NA	12
CASSLGRVSYNEQFF	TGTGCCAGCAGCTTAGGCAGGGTCTCCTACAATGAGCAGTTCTTC	NA	TRBV11-2	TRBJ2-1	NA	15
CASSPTLAGVGEQFF	TGTGCCAGCTCACCCACGCTAGCGGGGGTGGGTGAGCAGTTCTTC	TRBD2	TRBV18	TRBJ2-1	NA	15
CSVEPGTNYGYTF	TGCAGCGTTGAACCAGGTACCAACTATGGCTACACCTTC	NA	TRBV29-1	TRBJ1-2	NA	13
CASSYTAGTSLGGYTF	TGTGCCAGCAGTTACACGGCAGGGACTAGCCTGGGCGGCTACACCTTC	NA	TRBV6-5	TRBJ1-2	NA	16
CASSDRQGVWSQHF	TGTGCCAGCAGTGACCGACAGGGGGTTTGGTCCCAGCATTTT	TRBD1	TRBV6-1	TRBJ1-5	few	14
CASSQNSGTGGSPLHF	TGTGCCAGCAGCCAAAATTCCGGGACAGGGGGTTCACCCCTCCACTTT	TRBD1	TRBV3-1/TRBV3-2	TRBJ1-6	NA	16
CAIGTGQTGELFF	TGTGCCATTGGGACAGGGCAGACCGGGGAGCTGTTTTTT	TRBD1	TRBV2	TRBJ2-2	NA	13
CSAFSTDTQYF	TGCTCCGCGTTCAGCACAGATACGCAGTATTTT	NA	TRBV29-1	TRBJ2-3	few	11
CASSPVHVGWSSYNSPLHF	TGTGCCAGCAGCCCGGTTCATGTAGGTTGGAGCTCCTATAATTCACCCCTCCACTTT	NA	TRBV5-8	TRBJ1-6	NA	19
CASSLGGRQGGYGYTF	TGTGCCAGCAGCTTAGGAGGTCGACAGGGCGGCTATGGCTACACCTTC	TRBD1	TRBV7-9	TRBJ1-2	NA	16
CASSLPRTSGEQETQYF	TGTGCCAGCAGTTTACCCCGGACTAGCGGGGAACAAGAGACCCAGTACTTC	TRBD2	TRBV28	TRBJ2-5	NA	17
CASSTGQGRHEQYF	TGTGCCAGCAGCACGGGACAGGGGAGGCACGAGCAGTACTTC	TRBD1	TRBV5-5	TRBJ2-7	NA	14
CASTMGGPLSNSPLHF	TGTGCCAGTACCATGGGAGGGCCCTTGAGCAATTCACCCCTCCACTTT	NA	TRBV19	TRBJ1-6	NA	16
CASSPTGTYTEAFF	TGTGCCAGCAGCCCCACAGGGACCTACACTGAAGCTTTCTTT	NA	TRBV2	TRBJ1-1	NA	14
CASSRGGTGTDTQYF	TGTGCCAGCAGTCGCGGGGGGACCGGCACAGATACGCAGTATTTT	TRBD2	TRBV7-3	TRBJ2-3	NA	15
CASSPREGRNTDTQYF	TGTGCCAGCAGCCCGCGGGAGGGGAGGAACACAGATACGCAGTATTTT	TRBD2	TRBV7-2	TRBJ2-3	NA	16
CASSAQSGPGRRVEAFF	TGTGCCAGCAGCGCACAGAGTGGACCGGGGAGGAGGGTGGAAGCTTTCTTT	NA	TRBV9	TRBJ1-1	NA	17
CASSDPQVGQYF	TGCGCCAGCAGTGACCCCCAGGTTGGGCAGTACTTC	NA	TRBV10-2	TRBJ2-7	few	12
CASSLDGQGQGNTIYF	TGCGCCAGCAGCTTAGATGGACAGGGCCAAGGAAACACCATATATTTT	TRBD1	TRBV5-1	TRBJ1-3	few	16